The sequence of this T cell receptor (beta chain) was determined in a study of identical twins. Carrying unique molecular identifiers, the cDNA also gained a universal primer site through template switching. TCRdb re-derived calls from the 5' RACE reads in MiXCR, one entry per CDR3 protein. Among about 500,000 distinct CDR3 sequences listed, approximately 15% were seen once. About this clonotype: What it binds is unknown.

Study outcomes and limitations: Conclusions came from cross-sectional statistical analysis, not from following the same donors.

The same sample was also used in a study of yellow fever vaccine responses in identical twins.

This clonotype was obtained from a woman aged 18-35 years in good health. The sample consisted of CD4+ T cells sorted from blood.

The CDR3 nucleotides are TGTGCCAGCAGCCAAGGGGAACAGGGGACCCAGTACTTC. It yields the protein CASSQGEQGTQYF. The chain carries TRBV14 and TRBJ2-5; tentative D call: TRBD1 (6 bases). The germline CDR1 and CDR2 sequences are SGHDN and FVKESK. Trimming pared 1 base from V and 7 bases from J, leaving 10 bases between. The CDR3 is made up of 13 amino acids.